The 23 T cell receptor beta chains below all came from one sample that was sequenced in a study of T cell responses to AZD1222 COVID-19 vaccine. The repertoire was sequenced with immunoSEQ multiplex PCR; TCRdb's copy has only in-frame clones and lacks some. This table holds 90,000 to 150,000 clones, about 90% found once. Sequenced material: peripheral blood, taken on day 0 of AZD1222 vaccination. These receptors were collected from an adult in good health.

This clone was observed a few times. For the CDR3, the DNA is TGTGCCAGCAATGGCGGGGGAGACAATGAGCAGTTCTTC. It translates to CASNGGGDNEQFF. The chain uses TRBV5-4 and TRBJ2-1; TRBD2 matches at 7 bases. Unmatched junction bases numbered 5, after V lost 6 bases and J lost 5 bases. Germline V lookup: CDR1 SGHNT, CDR2 YYREEE (reference sequence). The CDR3 is 13 amino acids.

The rearrangement links TRBV11-2 to TRBJ2-5; D not resolved. Germline lookup yields CDR1 SGHAT and CDR2 FQNNGV. The CDR3 totals 14 residues. Trimming removed 2 bases from V and 2 bases from J, with 9 bases in between. CDR3 nucleotides: TGTGCCAGCAGCTTATCTGGGCAACAAGAGACCCAGTACTTC. Encoded protein: CASSLSGQQETQYF.

This clone appeared once. This chain joins TRBV28 and TRBJ1-4; the match to TRBD1 covers 7 bases. This CDR3 is 13 amino acids long. J lost 4 bases, V lost 9 bases, and 5 bases had no gene match. Germline loops: CDR1 MDHEN, CDR2 SYDVKM. CDR3 coding DNA: TGTGCCAGTGGGGGACAGCTTAATGAAAAACTGTTTTTT. This gives the protein CASGGQLNEKLFF.

The gene calls are TRBV6-1 and TRBJ2-1; 10 nucleotides match TRBD2. Losses at the gene ends were 2 bases for V and 12 bases for J; bases not matched to a gene: 13. This CDR3 region has 16 residues. Looked up from germline, CDR1 is MNHNS and CDR2 is SASEGT. The chain's CDR3 is CASSERGLAALHWQFF. CDR3 DNA: TGTGCCAGCAGTGAACGAGGACTAGCGGCCCTCCACTGGCAGTTCTTC.

This sequence joins TRBV3-1 (or the pseudogene TRBV3-2) and TRBJ1-2; D gene unclear. The germline V gene encodes CDR1 LGHDT and CDR2 YNNKEL (reference sequence). The CDR3 extends over 12 amino acids. Trimming cost V 1 base and J 8 bases, with 8 bases left between them. The CDR3 coding sequence is TGTGCCAGCAGCCAAGCCGCCTACGGCTACACCTTC. This codes for CASSQAAYGYTF.

The rearrangement uses TRBV14 and TRBJ2-7; 9 nucleotides match TRBD1. CDR1 is SGHDN, CDR2 FVKESK, per germline. There are 15 residues in the CDR3. The J segment lost 3 bases and the V segment lost 2 bases, leaving 5 bases of the junction unmatched. This CDR3 is CASSQTTGGSYEQYF. CDR3 nucleotides: TGTGCCAGCAGCCAAACTACAGGGGGCAGCTACGAGCAGTACTTC.

This clone was counted a single time. V and J are TRBV24-1 and TRBJ2-1, with D perhaps TRBD1 or TRBD2 (5 bases each). Germline V gives CDR1 KGHDR, CDR2 SFDVKD. This CDR3 comprises 12 residues. V was trimmed by 8 bases and J by 4 bases, leaving 8 bases between them. The CDR3 protein is CATMGTYNEQFF. Here the CDR3 DNA reads TGTGCCACCATGGGGACGTACAATGAGCAGTTCTTC.

The chain joins TRBV7-3 to TRBJ1-6, with a weak D call TRBD1 (5 bases). Trimming took 1 base from V and 8 from J, leaving 12 bases between them. Germline loops: CDR1 SGHTA, CDR2 FQGTGA. The CDR3 has 15 amino acids. Written as DNA, the CDR3 is TGTGCCAGCAGCTTAATTTCAGGGTCGGATTCACCCCTCCACTTT. Protein product: CASSLISGSDSPLHF.

This clone came up once. This chain uses TRBV6-5 with TRBJ1-1, with 9 bases aligning to TRBD1. V was clipped by 6 bases and J by 6 bases; unmatched bases: 11. This CDR3 comprises 15 residues. CDR1 and CDR2 from the germline V gene are MNHEY and SVGAGI. The CDR3 here is CASSRGPDRGSEAFF. The CDR3 nucleotides are TGTGCCAGCAGCCGCGGGCCGGACAGGGGCTCTGAAGCTTTCTTT.

J is TRBJ1-5 and V is TRBV5-8; D call uncertain. V lost 2 bases and J lost 3, with 6 bases in between. The CDR3 has 13 residues. Germline values: CDR1 SGHTS, CDR2 YDEGEE. In DNA form, the CDR3 reads TGTGCCAGCAGCTTCGGGCACAATCAGCCCCAGCATTTT. It yields the protein CASSFGHNQPQHF.

The chain combines TRBV28 with TRBJ1-5; D ambiguous. The CDR3 length is 14 residues. Between the trimmed V and J ends, which lost 0 bases and 5 bases, there was a span of 8 bases. The germline CDR1 and CDR2 sequences are MDHEN and SYDVKM. The CDR3 spells CASSLWAADQPQHF. The CDR3 region has the DNA TGTGCCAGCAGTTTATGGGCGGCCGATCAGCCCCAGCATTTT.

This chain connects TRBV4-2 to TRBJ1-1, with D possibly being TRBD1 (5 bases). In germline, CDR1 is LGHNA, CDR2 YNFKEQ. The CDR3 is 14 amino acids. V dropped 6 bases and J dropped 1 base, with 12 bases sitting between them. The CDR3 bases are TGTGCCAGCAGTCGGGACTTAAGGAACACTGAAGCTTTCTTT. As protein: CASSRDLRNTEAFF.

The rearrangement uses TRBV7-8 and TRBJ1-5; TRBD1 is a possible D gene (5 bases). This CDR3 spans 17 amino acids. In germline, CDR1 is SGHVS, CDR2 FQNEAQ. Deletions cut 5 bases from V and 3 bases from J, with 20 bases between. DNA for the CDR3: TGTGCCAGCAGCCTTGGGGGACGCGGAGGTAACAATCAGCCCCAGCATTTT. Its translation is CASSLGGRGGNNQPQHF.

This clone came up once. At the DNA level, this CDR3 is encoded by other sequences in the same sample as well. The chain has TRBV7-9 and TRBJ1-1, with a possible D match to TRBD1 (5 bases). Germline CDR1 and CDR2: SEHNR and FQNEAQ (reference sequence). V was shortened by 2 bases and J by 3 bases, with 7 bases between the two germline ends. This CDR3 contains 13 residues. As DNA, the CDR3 is TGTGCCAGCAGCTTATTAGGGGACACTGAAGCTTTCTTT. It yields the protein CASSLLGDTEAFF.

The chain employs TRBV5-1 and TRBJ2-1, with a tentative D call TRBD2 (6 bases). From germline, CDR1 is SGHRS and CDR2 YFSETQ. The CDR3 extends over 13 amino acids. V was clipped by 3 bases and J by 3 bases, with 7 bases between them. The CDR3 here is CASSSGDYNEQFF. For the CDR3, the DNA is TGCGCCAGCAGCTCGGGGGACTACAATGAGCAGTTCTTC. The whole variable domain, filled in from reference TRBV5-1 and TRBJ2-1, reads KAGVTQTPRYLIKTRGQQVTLSCSPISGHRSVSWYQQTPGQGLQFLFEYFSETQRNKGNFPGRFSGRQFSNSRSEMNVSTLELGDSALYLCASSSGDYNEQFFGPGTRLTVL.

The chain is built from TRBV10-3 and TRBJ1-1; maybe TRBD1 (6 bases). CDR1 is ENHRY and CDR2 is SYGVKD in the germline V gene. This CDR3 has 14 residues. V shed 4 bases and J shed 4 bases, with 13 bases lying between them. The CDR3 nucleotides read TGTGCCATCAGTGTTAGGGGGGAGGGCACTGAAGCTTTCTTT. It yields the protein CAISVRGEGTEAFF.

V gene TRBV28 combines with J gene TRBJ1-2, with 7 positions matching TRBD1. The CDR3 spans 13 residues. V dropped 2 bases and J dropped 6; count of bases not matched to a gene: 3. Germline CDR1 reads MDHEN; CDR2 reads SYDVKM. This CDR3 is CASSLTGEHGYTF. The CDR3 DNA sequence: TGTGCCAGCAGTTTAACAGGGGAGCATGGCTACACCTTC.

The J gene is TRBJ2-2, the V gene TRBV6-1; D uncertain. In germline, CDR1 is MNHNS, CDR2 SASEGT. The V end lost 4 bases, the J end lost 3 bases, and 6 bases lay between the germline ends. The CDR3 runs to 13 residues. The CDR3 coding sequence is TGTGCCAGCAGTGGTGGGTACACCGGGGAGCTGTTTTTT. Protein product: CASSGGYTGELFF.

This clone was observed once. The chain recombines TRBV7-3 with TRBJ2-4; 7 positions agree with TRBD1. This CDR3 is 16 amino acids long. The V and J ends lost 2 bases and 7 bases, in that order; junction bases with no gene match: 11. The germline CDR1 and CDR2 sequences are SGHTA and FQGTGA. The CDR3 region is CASSLASTGPSNIQYF. CDR3 in DNA: TGTGCCAGCAGCTTAGCCTCGACAGGGCCGTCGAACATTCAGTACTTC.

This clone was recorded once. J is TRBJ1-4 and V is TRBV2; TRBD1 matches 7 bases. This CDR3 has 15 amino acids. Germline trimming cut 2 bases from V and 10 bases from J; bases unmatched to any gene: 10. Looked up from germline, CDR1 is SNHLY and CDR2 is FYNNEI. As DNA, the CDR3 is TGTGCCAGCAGTGAAAACAGGGGAGTAGGGGGAAAACTGTTTTTT. Translated: CASSENRGVGGKLFF. Looking up the rest from reference TRBV2 and TRBJ1-4 gives the full variable domain: EPEVTQTPSHQVTQMGQEVILRCVPISNHLYFYWYRQILGQKVEFLVSFYNNEISEKSEIFDDQFSVERPDGSNFTLKIRSTKLEDSAMYFCASSENRGVGGKLFFGSGTQLSVL.

The V call is TRBV2, the J call TRBJ2-1, with D possibly TRBD2 on 5 matching bases. Trimming left V 4 bases short and J 8 bases short, with 12 bases between. From germline, CDR1 is SNHLY and CDR2 FYNNEI. This CDR3 has 13 residues. The CDR3 reads CASSVGRGYEQFF. The CDR3 DNA sequence: TGTGCCAGCAGTGTGGGCAGAGGGTATGAGCAGTTCTTC.

The sample holds one count of this clone. The chain uses TRBV27 and TRBJ1-6, with a tentative D call TRBD1 (6 bases). Trimming took off 8 bases at V and 6 bases at J, with 20 bases between the two ends. CDR1 and CDR2 (germline): MNHEY, SMNVEV (reference sequence). The CDR3 covers 16 residues. The DNA for the CDR3 is TGTGCCAGCGGTCTCCCTGGGGGGGGCGGTAATTCACCCCTCCACTTT. It codes for CASGLPGGGGNSPLHF.

The chain uses TRBV7-2 and TRBJ1-1; D unclear. V was pared by 2 bases and J by 0 bases, with 4 bases between. The CDR3 contains 13 residues. Germline CDR1 reads SGHTA; CDR2 reads FQGNSA. For the CDR3, the DNA is TGTGCCAGCAGCTTAAAAGTGAACACTGAAGCTTTCTTT. Translated, it gives CASSLKVNTEAFF.